The next 24 T cell receptor beta chains were all read from a single sample in a study of shared clonotypes between healthy human individuals. Measured with immunoSEQ multiplex PCR; TCRdb has only the in-frame clones, and not every one. The table records 2.3 million or so clones, 90% to 95% of them present only once. Specimen: naive CD4+ T cells from PBMCs. Documented subset: CD45RA+ positively selected. These receptors all stem from a man aged 18 to 30 in good health. Some clones in this sample may be carry-over from other donors' samples.

The rearrangement links TRBV7-2 to TRBJ2-2; D not resolved. CDR1 SGHTA and CDR2 FQGNSA come from the germline V gene. Trimming left V 1 base short and J 6 bases short, with 12 bases between. This CDR3 is 15 amino acids long. The CDR3 protein is CASSLEFGVPGELFF. The CDR3 nucleotides are TGTGCCAGCAGCTTAGAGTTTGGGGTTCCCGGGGAGCTGTTTTTT.

V usage is TRBV30 and J usage is TRBJ1-1; TRBD1 might be the D (6 bases). Trimming pared 4 bases from V and 4 bases from J, leaving 16 bases between. This CDR3 comprises 14 residues. Germline CDR1 and CDR2: GTSNPN and SVGIG (reference sequence). The CDR3, as DNA: TGTGCCTGGATAGGGGGGGGTTTCGTCACTGAAGCTTTCTTT. As protein: CAWIGGGFVTEAFF.

V is TRBV29-1 and J is TRBJ1-1, with 7 bases matching TRBD1. CDR1 and CDR2 (germline): SQVTM, ANQGSEA. J gave up 4 bases and V 3 bases, and 8 bases lay outside the gene matches. The CDR3 consists of 14 residues. This CDR3 is CSVDSDRSPTEAFF. In DNA, the CDR3 is TGCAGCGTTGATTCGGACAGGTCGCCCACTGAAGCTTTCTTT. The variable domain in full, with the rest retrieved from reference TRBV29-1 and TRBJ1-1, is SAVISQKPSRDICQRGTSLTIQCQVDSQVTMMFWYRQQPGQSLTLIATANQGSEATYESGFVIDKFPISRPNLTFSTLTVSNMSPEDSSIYLCSVDSDRSPTEAFFGQGTRLTVV.

The chain has TRBV28 and TRBJ2-5; D is undetermined. The DNA end favors TRBJ2-7, so the J call may be wrong. This CDR3 comprises 15 residues. CDR1 and CDR2 (germline): MDHEN, SYDVKM. CDR3 amino acids: CASSLWSSPTYEQYF. CDR3 DNA: TGTGCCAGCAGTTTATGGTCTAGTCCAACCTACGAGCAGTACTTC.

The V and J genes are TRBV25-1 and TRBJ2-5; D is uncertain. The better agreement between TRBJ2-7 and the DNA end casts doubt on the J call. This CDR3 region has 14 residues. Germline V gene lookup returns CDR1 MGHDK and CDR2 SYGVNS. The CDR3: CASSEADGTYEQYF. CDR3 coding DNA: TGTGCCAGCAGTGAAGCGGACGGTACCTACGAGCAGTACTTC.

V is TRBV28 and J is TRBJ2-7; D gene uncertain. The germline CDR1 and CDR2 sequences are MDHEN and SYDVKM. The CDR3 extends over 13 amino acids. Trimming pared 6 bases from V and 2 bases from J, leaving 11 bases between. For the CDR3, the DNA is TGTGCCAGCAGGGTATCGAGGACCTACGAGCAGTACTTC. It encodes CASRVSRTYEQYF.

The chain employs TRBV11-1 and TRBJ2-3; D may match TRBD1 or TRBD2 (6 bases each). V lost 5 bases to trimming and J lost 7 bases, with 13 bases between them. Germline values: CDR1 SGHAT, CDR2 FQDESV (reference sequence). The CDR3 is 13 amino acids. CDR3 DNA: TGTGCCAGCAGCCCCCCGGGGGCCAATACGCAGTATTTT. Its translation is CASSPPGANTQYF.

The chain employs TRBV28 and TRBJ2-7; either TRBD1 or TRBD2 may supply D (6 bases each). The CDR3 has 15 amino acids. Germline loops: CDR1 MDHEN, CDR2 SYDVKM. V was trimmed by 7 bases and J by 1 base, leaving 17 bases between them. The CDR3 DNA sequence: TGTGCCAGCATGAAAATGCCGGGGGCTTCCTACGAGCAGTACTTC. Translation gives CASMKMPGASYEQYF.

The J gene is TRBJ2-7, the V gene TRBV28, with 9 bases matching TRBD1. This CDR3 region has 15 residues. Germline V gene sequence: CDR1 MDHEN, CDR2 SYDVKM. J lost 5 bases, V lost 5 bases, and 10 bases had no gene match. The CDR3 region has the DNA TGTGCCAGCAGTCAGGGGGGACAGGGCCCCCACGAGCAGTACTTC. It specifies CASSQGGQGPHEQYF.

V and J are TRBV5-1 and TRBJ2-7; D is undetermined. V lost 4 bases and J 6 bases, leaving 8 bases between the germline ends. The V gene's germline CDR1 is SGHRS and CDR2 YFSETQ. The CDR3 totals 11 residues. The CDR3: CASSAASEQYF. CDR3 bases: TGCGCCAGCAGCGCGGCAAGCGAGCAGTACTTC.

The chain recombines TRBV15 with TRBJ1-1; D is undetermined. The V end lost 1 base, the J end lost 1 base, and 10 bases lay between the germline ends. The CDR3 spans 15 residues. Germline V gene data show CDR1 as LNHNV and CDR2 as YYDKDF (reference sequence). CDR3 sequence (DNA): TGTGCCACCAGCAGAGGGACTAGCAGGAACACTGAAGCTTTCTTT. Translating gives CATSRGTSRNTEAFF.

The chain's CDR3 is CASSRGGQGNTIYF. The CDR3 coding sequence is TGCGCCAGCAGCCGTGGGGGACAGGGAAACACCATATATTTT. J is TRBJ1-3 and V is TRBV5-1, with 7 bases fitting TRBD1. Trimming removed 4 bases from V and 4 bases from J; junction bases left unmatched: 5. CDR3 length equals 14 residues. Germline CDR1 SGHRS, CDR2 YFSETQ.

The chain joins TRBV2 to TRBJ1-2; no firm D call. CDR1 and CDR2 (germline): SNHLY, FYNNEI. The length of the CDR3 is 15 residues. The V end lost 2 bases, the J end lost 3 bases, and 13 bases lay between the germline ends. In DNA, the CDR3 is TGTGCCAGCAGTGAATTTCCGCCACGCGACTATGGCTACACCTTC. Translation gives CASSEFPPRDYGYTF.

This chain links TRBV25-1 with TRBJ2-5; D not certain. V shed 1 base and J shed 5 bases, with 11 bases lying between them. This CDR3 region has 14 residues. The germline gives CDR1 MGHDK, CDR2 SYGVNS. Here the CDR3 DNA reads TGTGCCAGCAGTGAATTATCTGGTATGGAGACCCAGTACTTC. Amino acids: CASSELSGMETQYF.

V and J are TRBV30 and TRBJ1-2; 7 bases fit TRBD1. This CDR3 is built from 15 residues. V lost 2 bases, J lost 2 bases, and 8 bases stayed unmatched. CDR1 is GTSNPN, CDR2 SVGIG, per germline (reference sequence). CDR3 amino acids: CAWSISYRGNYGYTF. In DNA, the CDR3 is TGTGCCTGGAGTATATCCTACAGGGGAAACTATGGCTACACCTTC.

The chain carries TRBV27 and TRBJ1-5; D perhaps matches TRBD1 (6 bases). Germline values: CDR1 MNHEY, CDR2 SMNVEV (reference sequence). The CDR3 length is 13 residues. Trimming removed 5 bases from V and 5 bases from J, with 10 bases in between. CDR3 amino acids: CASSPGAYQPQHF. As DNA, the CDR3 is TGTGCCAGCAGTCCAGGGGCCTATCAGCCCCAGCATTTT.

The CDR3 region is CASSLEAQGGQFF. CDR3 in DNA: TGTGCCAGCAGCTTAGAGGCGCAGGGTGGGCAGTTCTTC. The chain links TRBV7-2 to TRBJ2-1; possible D gene TRBD1, 5 bases. The V end lost 1 base, the J end lost 12 bases, and 13 bases lay between the germline ends. Germline V gene lookup returns CDR1 SGHTA and CDR2 FQGNSA. This CDR3 is built from 13 residues.

This clone has a single count. The V gene is TRBV5-1, the J gene TRBJ2-5; 11 bases are shared with TRBD2. The CDR3 covers 15 residues. The trim removed 0 bases at V and 5 bases at J, leaving 3 bases unmatched. Germline-derived CDR1 and CDR2 are SGHRS and YFSETQ. DNA of the CDR3: TGCGCCAGCAGCTTGGTGGCTAGCGGGAGGGAGACCCAGTACTTC. Translated, it gives CASSLVASGRETQYF.

The V gene is TRBV5-4, the J gene TRBJ2-7; D might be TRBD2 (5 bases). The ends were cut back, 0 bases at V and 0 bases at J, with 10 bases in the middle. Per germline, CDR1 SGHNT and CDR2 YYREEE (reference sequence). This CDR3 contains 15 residues. CDR3 DNA sequence: TGTGCCAGCAGCTTGGGAGGGATGAGCTCCTACGAGCAGTACTTC. Protein product: CASSLGGMSSYEQYF.

Points on this clone: This CDR3 is also generated by other DNA sequences in the sample. V gene TRBV5-4 combines with J gene TRBJ2-3; D is perhaps TRBD2 (5 bases). The V and J ends lost 5 bases and 0 bases respectively, with 13 bases between them. The CDR3 loop spans 15 amino acids. CDR1 is SGHNT and CDR2 is YYREEE in the germline V gene (reference sequence). CDR3 residues: CASSLVRTSTDTQYF. The CDR3 DNA reads as TGTGCCAGCAGTCTGGTGCGGACTAGCACAGATACGCAGTATTTT.

On this clone itself: Other nucleotide sequences from this sample produce the same CDR3. The chain links TRBV29-1 to TRBJ1-5, with TRBD1 matching 7 bases. The CDR3 sequence is 12 residues long. CDR1 and CDR2 (germline): SQVTM, ANQGSEA. J gave up 1 base and V 6 bases, and 0 bases lay outside the gene matches. The CDR3 protein is CSVGQSNQPQHF. As DNA, the CDR3 is TGCAGCGTGGGACAGAGCAATCAGCCCCAGCATTTT.

The V call is TRBV7-7, the J call TRBJ2-2; D is undetermined. Trimming took 5 bases from V and 3 from J, leaving 16 bases between them. Germline V gene sequence: CDR1 SSHAT, CDR2 FNYEAQ (reference sequence). This CDR3 comprises 16 residues. The CDR3 reads CASSPYGVRDTGELFF. CDR3 DNA sequence: TGTGCCAGCAGCCCTTATGGAGTTAGGGACACCGGGGAGCTGTTTTTT.

The genes are TRBV28 and TRBJ1-1; perhaps TRBD1 as D (5 bases). The CDR3 covers 16 residues. The V gene lost 2 bases and the J gene lost 4 bases, with 17 bases spanning the gap. Germline CDR1 reads MDHEN; CDR2 reads SYDVKM. This CDR3 is CASSLGTLFGGTEAFF. CDR3 in DNA: TGTGCCAGCAGTTTAGGGACTCTCTTTGGGGGCACTGAAGCTTTCTTT. Looking up the rest from reference TRBV28 and TRBJ1-1 gives the full variable domain: DVKVTQSSRYLVKRTGEKVFLECVQDMDHENMFWYRQDPGLGLRLIYFSYDVKMKEKGDIPEGYSVSREKKERFSLILESASTNQTSMYLCASSLGTLFGGTEAFFGQGTRLTVV.

The chain links TRBV5-1 to TRBJ2-7, with 10 positions matching TRBD2. The germline CDR1 and CDR2 sequences are SGHRS and YFSETQ. The CDR3 covers 15 residues. The V gene end was trimmed by 1 base and the J gene end by 1 base; junction bases not matched to a gene: 2. In DNA form, the CDR3 reads TGCGCCAGCAGCTTGCCTAGCGGGAGATCCTACGAGCAGTACTTC. This translates into CASSLPSGRSYEQYF.